The 2 T cell receptor beta chains presented below share a single source sample, sequenced in a study of siplizumab effects on memory and regulatory T cells. The method was immunoSEQ multiplex PCR; TCRdb's version includes in-frame clones alone and lacks a portion of them. The sample has 75,000 to 100,000 clones, around 94% seen once. Specimen: non-Treg CD4+ T cells sorted from blood. These TCRs come from a human donor in good health.

The rearrangement links TRBV6-1 to TRBJ1-5; a weak D match, TRBD1 (5 bases). Between the trimmed V and J ends, which lost 0 bases and 6 bases, there was a span of 9 bases. Germline V gives CDR1 MNHNS, CDR2 SASEGT. This CDR3 spans 14 amino acids. The CDR3 region has the DNA TGTGCCAGCAGTGAAGCTCAGGGTGGTCAGCCCCAGCATTTT. The encoded protein is CASSEAQGGQPQHF.

This clone was picked up one time. J is TRBJ2-5 and V is TRBV7-9; D gene ambiguous. This CDR3 is built from 12 residues. Per the germline V gene, CDR1 is SEHNR and CDR2 is FQNEAQ (reference sequence). Trimming stripped 6 bases from V and 4 bases from J, with 9 bases between. The CDR3 sequence: CASSRSVETQYF. In DNA, the CDR3 is TGTGCCAGCAGTCGATCAGTAGAGACCCAGTACTTC.